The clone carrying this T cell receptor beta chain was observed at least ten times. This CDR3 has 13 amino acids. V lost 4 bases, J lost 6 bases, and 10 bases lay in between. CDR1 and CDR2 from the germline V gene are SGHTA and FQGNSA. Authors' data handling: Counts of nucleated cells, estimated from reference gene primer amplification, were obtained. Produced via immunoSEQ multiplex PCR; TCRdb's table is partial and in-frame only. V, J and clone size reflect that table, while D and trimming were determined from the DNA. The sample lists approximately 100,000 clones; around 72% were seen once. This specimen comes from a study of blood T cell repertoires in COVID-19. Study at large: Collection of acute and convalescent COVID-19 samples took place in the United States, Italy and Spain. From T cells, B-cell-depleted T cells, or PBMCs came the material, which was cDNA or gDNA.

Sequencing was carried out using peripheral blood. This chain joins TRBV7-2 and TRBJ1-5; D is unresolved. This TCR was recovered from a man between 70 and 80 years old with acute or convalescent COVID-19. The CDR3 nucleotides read TGTGCCAGCAGCTCCATTAACGGTCAGCCCCAGCATTTT. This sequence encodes CASSSINGQPQHF.